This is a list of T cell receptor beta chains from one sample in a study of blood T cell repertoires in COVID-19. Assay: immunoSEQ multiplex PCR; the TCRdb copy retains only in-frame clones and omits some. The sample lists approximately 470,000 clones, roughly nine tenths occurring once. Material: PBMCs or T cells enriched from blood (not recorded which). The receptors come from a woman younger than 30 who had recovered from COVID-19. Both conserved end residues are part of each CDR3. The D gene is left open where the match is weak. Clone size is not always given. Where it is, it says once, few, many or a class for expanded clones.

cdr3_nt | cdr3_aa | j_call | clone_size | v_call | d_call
TGCGCCAGCAGTGAGGTGAGGGGACAGGGTCATCAGCCCCAGCATTTT | CASSEVRGQGHQPQHF | TRBJ1-5 | NA | TRBV10-1 | TRBD1
TGCGCCAGCAGCTTGGATGATAGCGGGGCTTCAGATACGCAGTATTTT | CASSLDDSGASDTQYF | TRBJ2-3 | NA | TRBV5-1 | TRBD2
TGTGCCAGCTCACCTCCACCGACTAGCGGGGGAGGCCAAGAGACCCAGTACTTC | CASSPPPTSGGGQETQYF | TRBJ2-5 | NA | TRBV18 | TRBD2
TGCGCCAGCAGCCAAGGACTAAATGAGCAGTTCTTC | CASSQGLNEQFF | TRBJ2-1 | once | TRBV4-1 | NA
TGTGCCAGCAGTGTCCAGGGGGAGACCCAGTACTTC | CASSVQGETQYF | TRBJ2-5 | NA | TRBV2 | NA
TGTGCCAGCAGCGTAGTACCAGGCAATGAGCAGTTCTTC | CASSVVPGNEQFF | TRBJ2-1 | once | TRBV9 | NA
TGTGCCACCAGCCCTTTTACCTACAATGAGCAGTTCTTC | CATSPFTYNEQFF | TRBJ2-1 | NA | TRBV15 | NA
TGTGCCAGTAGTATTCAACAGGGGGCAACCGGGGAGCTGTTTTTT | CASSIQQGATGELFF | TRBJ2-2 | NA | TRBV19 | TRBD1
TGTGCCAGCAGCACAGAGACAGGGGGGTACACCGGGGAGCTGTTTTTT | CASSTETGGYTGELFF | TRBJ2-2 | NA | TRBV7-3 | TRBD1
TGTGCCAGCAGCTACCGACAGAGGTACGACACTGAAGCTTTCTTT | CASSYRQRYDTEAFF | TRBJ1-1 | NA | TRBV5-6 | NA
TGTGCCAGCAGTTTTGACAGCTACAATGAGCAGTTCTTC | CASSFDSYNEQFF | TRBJ2-1 | NA | TRBV28 | NA
TGTGCCAGCAGCCGTGGGGAGGAGTACGAGCAGTACTTC | CASSRGEEYEQYF | TRBJ2-7 | NA | TRBV7-3 | NA
TGTGCCTGGAGTGTACGTGTCAGGGAAGGCGCTGGAAACACCATATATTTT | CAWSVRVREGAGNTIYF | TRBJ1-3 | NA | TRBV30 | NA
TGCGCCAGCAGCTTGGCCCCCGGGGGGAACACCGGGGAGCTGTTTTTT | CASSLAPGGNTGELFF | TRBJ2-2 | NA | TRBV5-1 | NA